These T cell receptor beta chains were read from a single sample in a study of early T cells in non-severe SARS-CoV-2 infection. TCRdb called the 5' RACE reads again in MiXCR, with one record for every CDR3 protein. The sample lists 25,000 to 35,000 distinct CDR3 sequences, approximately 2.9% occurring once. Source material: whole blood. The receptors come from an adult who was a healthcare worker with PCR-confirmed SARS-CoV-2 infection or an uninfected control (not recorded which). Each CDR3 is given with its conserved first and last residue. Fields, in order: V gene, clone size, J gene, D gene, CDR3 DNA, CDR3 protein. A D gene is named only where the DNA matches it firmly. Expanded clones are given a class, and other clones once, few, many or no size at all.

v_call: TRBV6-5
clone_size: NA
j_call: TRBJ2-2
d_call: NA
cdr3_nt: TGTGCCAGCAGTTACGATAGGGGGGCTGGGACCGGGGAGCTGTTTTTT
cdr3_aa: CASSYDRGAGTGELFF

v_call: TRBV10-1
clone_size: many
j_call: TRBJ1-6
d_call: NA
cdr3_nt: TGCGCCAGCTCCGGGGGCACTAATTCACCCCTCCACTTT
cdr3_aa: CASSGGTNSPLHF

v_call: TRBV20-1
clone_size: many
j_call: TRBJ2-1
d_call: NA
cdr3_nt: TGCAGTGCCCCGCGCCCAGGGGGGAGGTCTGAGCAGTTCTTC
cdr3_aa: CSAPRPGGRSEQFF

v_call: TRBV20-1
clone_size: many
j_call: TRBJ2-5
d_call: TRBD1
cdr3_nt: TGCAGTGCTAGAGATTTTCGACAGGGGGCCGACCAAGAGACCCAGTACTTC
cdr3_aa: CSARDFRQGADQETQYF

v_call: TRBV7-8
clone_size: medium-sized
j_call: TRBJ2-1
d_call: TRBD2
cdr3_nt: TGTGCCAGCAGCTTAGTGCAGGGGCTAGCGGGGGATCGCGCCTACAATGAGCAGTTCTTC
cdr3_aa: CASSLVQGLAGDRAYNEQFF

v_call: TRBV7-3
clone_size: many
j_call: TRBJ2-5
d_call: NA
cdr3_nt: TGTGCCAGCAGCTCGACTAGTTCCCAAGAGACCCAGTACTTC
cdr3_aa: CASSSTSSQETQYF

v_call: TRBV30
clone_size: many
j_call: TRBJ1-6
d_call: NA
cdr3_nt: TGTGCCTGGAATCGGGCCACGGCACCCCTCCACTTT
cdr3_aa: CAWNRATAPLHF

v_call: TRBV29-1
clone_size: many
j_call: TRBJ2-6
d_call: TRBD1
cdr3_nt: TGCAGCGTTTCCGCCCATGGGACAGTCAAATCTGGGGCCAACGTCCTGACTTTC
cdr3_aa: CSVSAHGTVKSGANVLTF

v_call: TRBV12-3/TRBV12-4
clone_size: many
j_call: TRBJ2-1
d_call: TRBD1
cdr3_nt: TGTGCCAGCAGTTTCCGGGACAGGGGCTACAATGAGCAGTTCTTC
cdr3_aa: CASSFRDRGYNEQFF

v_call: TRBV4-1
clone_size: many
j_call: TRBJ2-2
d_call: TRBD2
cdr3_nt: TGCGCCAGCAGCCAAGAAGGGTTAGCGGGGGCCGTGAACACCGGGGAGCTGTTTTTT
cdr3_aa: CASSQEGLAGAVNTGELFF

v_call: TRBV2
clone_size: many
j_call: TRBJ2-3
d_call: NA
cdr3_nt: TGTGCCAGCAGTGATCAGGGGAGCACAGATACGCAGTATTTT
cdr3_aa: CASSDQGSTDTQYF

v_call: TRBV29-1
clone_size: few
j_call: TRBJ1-6
d_call: TRBD1
cdr3_nt: TGCAGCGTTGCGAGGGACAGTAATTCACCCCTCCACTTT
cdr3_aa: CSVARDSNSPLHF

v_call: TRBV12-3/TRBV12-4
clone_size: medium-sized
j_call: TRBJ1-1
d_call: NA
cdr3_nt: TGTGCCAGCAGTTTAGCTAAGAACACTGAAGCTTTCTTT
cdr3_aa: CASSLAKNTEAFF

v_call: TRBV5-1
clone_size: many
j_call: TRBJ1-1
d_call: NA
cdr3_nt: TGCGCCAGCAGCCAAATACAGTCCCTTTACGGCACTGAAGCTTTCTTT
cdr3_aa: CASSQIQSLYGTEAFF

v_call: TRBV5-4
clone_size: few
j_call: TRBJ2-2
d_call: NA
cdr3_nt: TGTGCCAGCAGCCAGGACTCAGGCGGGGAGCTGTTTTTT
cdr3_aa: CASSQDSGGELFF

v_call: TRBV6-6
clone_size: few
j_call: TRBJ2-3
d_call: NA
cdr3_nt: TGTGCCACCCGACCTAACAGTGATCAAGATACGCAGTATTTT
cdr3_aa: CATRPNSDQDTQYF